This TCR beta chain appears in the sequencing data of a study of blood T cells in healthy people across ages. The overall study: About one barcoded beta molecule per two T cells was the capture yield of template switching.

Germline-derived CDR1 and CDR2 are LGHDT and YNNKEL (reference sequence). The CDR3 length is 14 residues. The ends were cut back, 2 bases at V and 4 bases at J, with 11 bases in the middle. Findings and caveats of the study: Diversity of TCR beta correlated strongly with naive T cell percentage.

A second about 7 to 12 cycle PCR used barcoded and J-beta primers. TCRdb reprocessed the 5' RACE reads via MiXCR and lists one record per CDR3 protein. The sample lists approximately 940,000 distinct CDR3 sequences, around 49% seen once, with 13% in the top ten. This clonotype has just a few counts. What it binds is unknown. This clonotype originated in a man younger than 40 in good health. The specimen sequenced was blood. The chain carries TRBV3-1 and TRBJ1-2; possible D gene TRBD1, 5 bases. CDR3 in DNA: TGTGCCAGCAGCCAACGGGACGCGACCTATGGCTACACCTTC. Amino acids: CASSQRDATYGYTF.